This TCR beta chain was captured in a study of T cells in Graves' hyperthyroidism and ophthalmopathy (dated by TCRdb to about 2019). Describing the broader study: Peripheral blood was collected at initial diagnosis, before any treatment. TCR V-J signatures able to tell the groups apart were searched for in a discovery cohort of more than 90 patients, of whom under 45 had Graves' ophthalmopathy and under 65 had stable Graves' hyperthyroidism. Prospective prediction of ophthalmopathy was tested in an independent validation cohort consisting of roughly 20 hyperthyroidism patients and 15 or so patients who later progressed to ophthalmopathy. The roughly 91 discovery patients were randomly split 7:3 into training and test sets. Thyroid tissue and blood T-cell repertoires from several Graves' hyperthyroidism patients were also compared in the study. Once sampling was done, hyperthyroidism patients were given methimazole at a starting dose of 30 mg daily, whereas ophthalmopathy patients were given high-dose intravenous methylprednisolone. According to the paper, TCR Vbeta CDR3 sequencing was carried out on about 140 peripheral blood samples, which came from about 45 ophthalmopathy, some 73 hyperthyroidism and approximately 17 progressor patients.

V loses 5 bases of germline sequence and J loses 2 bases, and the interval between the two ends is 9 bases. The CDR3, cysteine through phenylalanine, is 13 amino acids long. Only the CDR3 part of the read is kept: 39 bases, read in frame from the first base. The germline V gene encodes CDR1 SEHNR and CDR2 FQNEAQ (reference sequence). On the study overall, not on this receptor specifically: Blood samples also contained most of the expanded thyroid clonotypes (frequency above 0.001), which suggests that blood repertoires may reflect thyroid immune responses. A 13 V-J signature model separated ophthalmopathy from stable hyperthyroidism, with 87.88% sensitivity and roughly 81% specificity in cross-validation and 80%/75% in testing. No statistical method was used to set the sample size in advance, and investigators knew the group allocation. In validation, the model predicted progression to ophthalmopathy with over 65% sensitivity and 72% to 75% specificity, a median of 6.5 months before onset.

Amplification of TCR beta CDR3 regions was carried out from RNA transcripts. The first round of RT-PCR for the TCR CDR3 was performed with the HTBI primer set and the Qiagen OneStep RT-PCR kit. A second multiplex PCR round built the libraries, followed by size selection and purification. Libraries were sequenced paired-end with 100 bp reads on an Illumina HiSeq2000. Processing in the source paper ran as follows. SOAPnuke was used to process the raw data, throwing out any read that contained adapters or uncalled bases, had a mean Phred below 15, or lacked an exact constant-primer or identifier match. High-quality paired reads were merged with COPE v1.2.5, and unique nucleotide sequences were defined as clonotypes. Clonotypes were aligned to IMGT TRBV, TRBD and TRBJ reference segments using MiTCR v1.1. The analysis included only V-J combinations with a frequency above 0.0001, which together covered 98% to 99.2% of the repertoires. The TCS score was defined as F50 (clonal expansion) divided by E x V (chaos), with BLOSUM62-based TCRdist calculated between CDR3 peptides within each V-J. Welch's t-statistics and random forest reduced around 510 V-J features to 13, which were used in a naive Bayes classifier (R e1071). The Morisita-Horn index was used to measure how similar the thyroid and blood repertoires were. TCRdb cleaned the public reads at Q25 with fastp, built clones with MiXCR and kept in-frame beta chains. Records with the same CDR3 protein are collapsed into one entry carrying the most frequent genes and DNA. These V and J calls are TCRdb output, not the study's own analysis. Here the sample has roughly 800,000 distinct CDR3 sequences; 38% occur a single time. Around 10% of the sample is taken by the ten largest.

This clonotype was seen more than once but under ten times. The clone's antigen remains unknown. Base qualities are not provided; no much larger clone lies one nucleotide away. Graves' hyperthyroidism was defined as stable when no progression to ophthalmopathy occurred over 18 months of follow-up. Hyperthyroidism patients were aged 18 to 65 years and newly diagnosed, with disease duration of less than 2 months. The study excluded patients with uncontrolled infections, other autoimmune diseases, pregnancy or lactation. Diagnoses were based on clinical symptoms, serum thyroxine and TRAb, thyroid ultrasound and orbital computed tomography. PBMCs were separated from roughly 9.3 ml of fresh peripheral blood using Ficoll-Paque density gradient centrifugation. Trizol reagent was used to extract total RNA, and RNA quality was then checked on an Agilent 2100 Bioanalyzer.

The sequenced material came from blood. The clonotype originates from a man younger than 35 with Graves' hyperthyroidism. Recombination linked TRBV7-9 to TRBJ1-2, with the identity of the D gene unclear. Read as DNA, the sequence is TGTGCCAGCAGCCCCAGCTTCAACTATGGCTACACCTTC. This sequence encodes CASSPSFNYGYTF.